This TCR beta chain was profiled in a study of blood T cell repertoires in COVID-19. Germline V gene data show CDR1 as MNHEY and CDR2 as SMNVEV (reference sequence). The CDR3 runs 11 residues. Profiled with immunoSEQ multiplex PCR; TCRdb holds only in-frame clones, not every one. Of a few hundred thousand clones in the sample, roughly 84% were seen once. Participants, 18 to 89 years old, spanned around 25 US areas. Each recovered donor of Cohort 3 presented with two negative PCRs, clearance, or symptom resolution. A note on this clone: One end of the junction does not line up with germline, which may come from a read error.

The sequence was collected from a woman aged 25 to 39 who had recovered from COVID-19. The sequencing sample was made of PBMCs or T cells enriched from blood (not recorded which). The genes are TRBV27 and TRBJ2-1; 8 nucleotides line up with TRBD2. The CDR3 loop is CASSSSGLEIF. CDR3 DNA: TGTGCCAGCAGTTCTAGCGGGCTGGAGATCTTC.